This T cell receptor (beta chain) emerged from a study of cytomegalovirus exposure and HLA in healthy donors. Study outcomes and limitations: Reported results showed that the classifier diagnosed cytomegalovirus status with high specificity and sensitivity. In vitro data verified a few CMV-associated chains as specific for CMV antigens. Later analysis associated a missense DCLRE1C variant with TCR beta V- and J-gene trimming.

About this clone: What it binds is unknown.

Researchers ran the PCR with 60 Vbeta and 13 Jbeta primers. The protocol was immunoSEQ multiplex PCR, while the TCRdb copy is restricted to in-frame clones and leaves out a portion. This table has some 270,000 clones, 80% appearing once. Germline V gene sequence: CDR1 SGDLS, CDR2 YYNGEE. Trimming took 1 base from V and 5 from J; bases not matched to a gene: 12. This CDR3 has 17 amino acids. The V call is TRBV9, the J call TRBJ2-1; 7 nucleotides agree with TRBD2. This clonotype was sampled from a girl aged 2 to 9 in good health and CMV-seronegative. Sequencing was done on a sample of PBMCs. The CDR3, as DNA: TGTGCCAGCAGCGTACCCCGGGGAGGGGCGCTTAACAATGAGCAGTTCTTC. It translates to CASSVPRGGALNNEQFF.